The next 26 T cell receptor beta chains were all read from a single sample in a study of blood T cell repertoires in COVID-19. The protocol was immunoSEQ multiplex PCR, while the TCRdb copy is restricted to in-frame clones and leaves out a portion. Counted here are some 220,000 clones, approximately 90% occurring once; the ten biggest clones make up roughly 3.4%. Sequencing used PBMCs or T cells enriched from blood (not recorded which). The receptors were gathered from a woman aged 40 to 49 with acute COVID-19.

The V gene is TRBV5-6, the J gene TRBJ2-3; 10 nucleotides line up with TRBD1. The V segment lost 3 bases and the J segment 8 bases; nucleotides outside the gene matches: 6. Germline V CDR1 and CDR2: SGHDT, YYEEEE. The length of the CDR3 is 14 residues. CDR3 loop: CASSSTGGEGTQYF. CDR3 DNA: TGTGCCAGCAGCTCGACAGGGGGCGAAGGTACGCAGTATTTT.

V is TRBV11-2 and J is TRBJ1-4, with 9 bases lining up with TRBD1. CDR1 and CDR2 (germline): SGHAT, FQNNGV. This CDR3 is 14 amino acids long. The J segment lost 10 bases and the V segment lost 1 base, leaving 4 bases of the junction unmatched. The CDR3 loop is CASSLVGQGGKLFF. As DNA, the CDR3 is TGTGCCAGCAGCTTAGTGGGACAGGGTGGAAAACTGTTTTTT.

This chain links TRBV11-2 with TRBJ1-4; D is perhaps TRBD1 (6 bases). This CDR3 is 14 amino acids long. CDR1 is SGHAT and CDR2 is FQNNGV in the germline V gene. V lost 0 bases and J 7 bases, leaving 9 bases between the germline ends. The CDR3 DNA sequence: TGTGCCAGCAGCTTAGATCGGACAGTTGAAAAACTGTTTTTT. Translation gives CASSLDRTVEKLFF. The full variable domain, with the rest looked up from reference TRBV11-2 and TRBJ1-4, is EAGVAQSPRYKIIEKRQSVAFWCNPISGHATLYWYQQILGQGPKLLIQFQNNGVVDDSQLPKDRFSAERLKGVDSTLKIQPAKLEDSAVYLCASSLDRTVEKLFFGSGTQLSVL.

A note on this clone: This CDR3 is also generated by other DNA sequences in the sample. The V gene is TRBV27, the J gene TRBJ1-2, with D possibly TRBD1 on 5 matching bases. Germline V CDR1 and CDR2: MNHEY, SMNVEV (reference sequence). Trimming pared 2 bases from V and 5 bases from J, leaving 9 bases between. The CDR3 is 13 residues long. The CDR3 bases are TGTGCCAGCAGTTTAGGGCAGGGTTATGGCTACACCTTC. Its protein is CASSLGQGYGYTF.

The chain carries TRBV5-8 and TRBJ1-4; the match to TRBD1 covers 7 bases. This CDR3 is built from 16 residues. Germline assignment: CDR1 SGHTS and CDR2 YDEGEE. V lost 0 bases, J lost 5 bases, and 7 bases stayed unmatched. The CDR3 coding sequence is TGTGCCAGCAGCTTGGGTACAGGGGCGGCAAATGAAAAACTGTTTTTT. It yields the protein CASSLGTGAANEKLFF.

The chain carries TRBV5-5 and TRBJ1-1; D is possibly TRBD1 (6 bases). The CDR3 sequence is 14 residues long. Per germline, CDR1 SGHKS and CDR2 YYEKEE (reference sequence). V dropped 1 base and J dropped 6 bases, with 13 bases sitting between them. The CDR3 loop reads CASSLYQGLAEAFF. The CDR3 DNA reads as TGTGCCAGCAGCTTGTATCAGGGGCTTGCTGAAGCTTTCTTT.

The chain employs TRBV29-1 and TRBJ1-1, with 9 bases identical to TRBD1. This CDR3 contains 15 residues. With V trimmed by 2 bases and J by 5 bases, 9 bases remained unmatched. Germline CDR1 SQVTM, CDR2 ANQGSEA. The chain's CDR3 is CSVEPPGTGRTEAFF. As DNA, the CDR3 is TGCAGCGTTGAACCACCCGGGACAGGGAGGACTGAAGCTTTCTTT.

This chain connects TRBV28 to TRBJ1-5; no firm D call. Trimming left V 2 bases short and J 0 bases short, with 8 bases between. CDR3 length equals 15 residues. Germline CDR1 is MDHEN and CDR2 is SYDVKM. CDR3 coding DNA: TGTGCCAGCAGTTTACTTGGCATTAGCAATCAGCCCCAGCATTTT. Translated: CASSLLGISNQPQHF.

The V call is TRBV6-5, the J call TRBJ1-4; TRBD1 matches at 10 bases. CDR3 length equals 14 residues. Germline CDR1 and CDR2: MNHEY and SVGAGI. The J segment lost 6 bases and the V segment lost 6 bases, leaving 4 bases of the junction unmatched. The CDR3 is CASRDGTGDEKLFF. The CDR3 nucleotides read TGTGCCAGCAGGGATGGGACAGGGGATGAAAAACTGTTTTTT.

V is TRBV7-2 and J is TRBJ1-6; weak D call: TRBD1 (6 bases). Germline CDR1 reads SGHTA; CDR2 reads FQGNSA. V lost 3 bases and J lost 4, with 10 bases in between. The CDR3 extends over 15 amino acids. The CDR3 spells CASSFRGDYNSPLHF. The DNA of the CDR3 is TGTGCCAGCAGCTTCAGGGGAGATTATAATTCACCCCTCCACTTT.

This chain uses TRBV9 with TRBJ2-2; possibly TRBD1 for D (8 bases). This CDR3 contains 17 residues. Trimming took off 0 bases at V and 5 bases at J, with 17 bases between the two ends. Germline-derived CDR1 and CDR2 are SGDLS and YYNGEE. The CDR3 DNA follows: TGTGCCAGCAGCGTAGTCGGGGGGACAGGCGAAACCGGGGAGCTGTTTTTT. It encodes CASSVVGGTGETGELFF. Together with reference TRBV9 and TRBJ2-2, the CDR3 gives the full variable domain: DSGVTQTPKHLITATGQRVTLRCSPRSGDLSVYWYQQSLDQGLQFLIQYYNGEERAKGNILERFSAQQFPDLHSELNLSSLELGDSALYFCASSVVGGTGETGELFFGEGSRLTVL.

V gene TRBV15 combines with J gene TRBJ1-5, with TRBD1 identical over 9 bases. CDR3 size: 16 residues. The V gene end was trimmed by 0 bases and the J gene end by 5 bases; junction bases not matched to a gene: 5. Germline CDR1 and CDR2: LNHNV and YYDKDF (reference sequence). CDR3 region: CATSRDYGDRDQPQHF. The CDR3, as DNA: TGTGCCACCAGCAGAGATTACGGGGACAGGGATCAGCCCCAGCATTTT.

The rearrangement links TRBV2 to TRBJ2-2; 10 nucleotides match TRBD1. V lost 3 bases, J lost 6 bases, and 10 bases stayed unmatched. Germline-derived CDR1 and CDR2 are SNHLY and FYNNEI. The CDR3 has 17 residues. CDR3 sequence reads: CASSERTGGLGAGELFF. The CDR3 DNA sequence: TGTGCCAGCAGTGAGAGGACAGGGGGGCTTGGCGCCGGGGAGCTGTTTTTT.

This chain uses TRBV5-8 with TRBJ2-3; the D gene is possibly TRBD1 (5 bases). The ends were cut back, 2 bases at V and 6 bases at J, with 13 bases in the middle. This CDR3 spans 14 amino acids. Germline CDR1 is SGHTS and CDR2 is YDEGEE. The CDR3 sequence: CASSLGVQTDTQYF. The CDR3, as DNA: TGTGCCAGCAGCTTAGGGGTGCAAACCGATACGCAGTATTTT.

The CDR3 region is CASSRGTGHYEQYF. As DNA, the CDR3 is TGTGCCAGCAGCCGCGGGACAGGGCACTACGAGCAGTACTTC. This chain connects TRBV5-4 to TRBJ2-7, with 9 bases matching TRBD1. Per germline, CDR1 SGHNT and CDR2 YYREEE (reference sequence). This CDR3 is 14 amino acids long. V lost 4 bases and J lost 3; bases outside the gene matches: 5.

This clone was counted only a few times. The V call is TRBV3-1 (or the pseudogene TRBV3-2), the J call TRBJ1-1, with 7 nucleotides matching TRBD1. Germline-derived CDR1 and CDR2 are LGHDT and YNNKEL (reference sequence). Losses at the gene ends were 4 bases for V and 10 bases for J; bases not matched to a gene: 6. The CDR3 loop spans 12 amino acids. For the CDR3, the DNA is TGTGCCAGCAGCCCCCCGACAGGGCGAGCTTTCTTT. Translating it yields CASSPPTGRAFF.

CDR3 DNA sequence: TGTGCCAGTAGTACACAGCTACTCGAGCAGTACGTC. This gives the protein CASSTQLLEQYV. V is TRBV19 and J is TRBJ2-7; D is undetermined. Looked up from germline, CDR1 is LNHDA and CDR2 is SQIVND (reference sequence). Trimming removed 4 bases at V and 6 bases at J, with 10 bases between. There are 12 residues in the CDR3.

The genes are TRBV24-1 and TRBJ2-5, with 11 bases identical to TRBD2. The assigned J gene may be wrong: the sequence end matches TRBJ2-7 better. The CDR3 has 15 residues. The germline V gene encodes CDR1 KGHDR and CDR2 SFDVKD. CDR3 amino acids: CATSDLSGTSGEQYF. For the CDR3, the DNA is TGTGCCACCAGTGATTTAAGCGGGACTAGCGGCGAGCAGTACTTC.

This chain uses TRBV12-5 with TRBJ1-5, with D unclear. CDR3 length equals 15 residues. Germline V gives CDR1 LGHNT, CDR2 FRNRAP. Deletions cut 5 bases from V and 2 bases from J, with 13 bases between. In DNA, the CDR3 is TGTGCTAGTGGTCCCGGGATAACGGGCAATCAGCCCCAGCATTTT. This sequence encodes CASGPGITGNQPQHF.

The chain joins TRBV18 to TRBJ2-1; TRBD2 might be the D (7 bases). This CDR3 spans 14 amino acids. Trimming took off 7 bases at V and 1 base at J, with 11 bases between the two ends. CDR1 KGHSH and CDR2 LQKENI come from the germline V gene. The DNA of the CDR3 is TGTGCCAGCTGGGCGGGGGCTTCCTACAATGAGCAGTTCTTC. Its protein product is CASWAGASYNEQFF.

V and J are TRBV25-1 and TRBJ1-1; D not resolved. V was shortened by 3 bases and J by 1 base, with 6 bases between the two germline ends. The germline CDR1 and CDR2 sequences are MGHDK and SYGVNS. The CDR3 spans 13 residues. The CDR3 loop is CASSEGRNTEAFF. In DNA, the CDR3 is TGTGCCAGCAGTGAGGGCAGGAACACTGAAGCTTTCTTT.

This chain connects TRBV7-9 to TRBJ2-5, with 7 nucleotides matching TRBD1. Germline assignment: CDR1 SEHNR and CDR2 FQNEAQ (reference sequence). There are 14 residues in the CDR3. J lost 2 bases, V lost 5 bases, and 5 bases had no gene match. The CDR3 here is CASSLRDSQETQYF. CDR3 bases: TGTGCCAGCAGCCTAAGGGACAGTCAAGAGACCCAGTACTTC.

The genes are TRBV30 and TRBJ1-2; 9 nucleotides line up with TRBD1. The germline V gene has CDR1 GTSNPN and CDR2 SVGIG (reference sequence). V lost 5 bases to trimming and J lost 3 bases; unmatched junction nucleotides: 10. This CDR3 has 15 amino acids. The CDR3 is CAWSDIGDRDYGYTF. In DNA form, the CDR3 reads TGTGCCTGGTCTGATATCGGGGACAGGGACTATGGCTACACCTTC.

J is TRBJ1-6 and V is TRBV27; no firm D call. Germline CDR1 is MNHEY and CDR2 is SMNVEV (reference sequence). V was pared by 3 bases and J by 10 bases, with 16 bases between. The length of the CDR3 is 15 residues. The CDR3 DNA is TGTGCCAGCAGTTTCTCGGGCCTCACGGGATCACCCCTCCACTTT. Translation: CASSFSGLTGSPLHF.

This rearrangement joins TRBV29-1 to TRBJ2-1, with a weak D call TRBD1 (6 bases). V lost 2 bases and J 3 bases, leaving 8 bases between the germline ends. Germline values: CDR1 SQVTM, CDR2 ANQGSEA. The CDR3 is 13 amino acids. The CDR3: CSVETGRYNEQFF. CDR3 bases: TGCAGCGTTGAAACAGGGCGCTACAATGAGCAGTTCTTC.

V is TRBV5-6 and J is TRBJ2-2; D may be TRBD2 (5 bases). Germline V gene lookup returns CDR1 SGHDT and CDR2 YYEEEE. The CDR3 contains 19 residues. V was pared by 5 bases and J by 0 bases, with 23 bases between. The CDR3 region is CASSYGLPVMYTNTGELFF. The CDR3 DNA reads as TGTGCCAGCAGTTATGGACTGCCAGTGATGTATACGAACACCGGGGAGCTGTTTTTT.